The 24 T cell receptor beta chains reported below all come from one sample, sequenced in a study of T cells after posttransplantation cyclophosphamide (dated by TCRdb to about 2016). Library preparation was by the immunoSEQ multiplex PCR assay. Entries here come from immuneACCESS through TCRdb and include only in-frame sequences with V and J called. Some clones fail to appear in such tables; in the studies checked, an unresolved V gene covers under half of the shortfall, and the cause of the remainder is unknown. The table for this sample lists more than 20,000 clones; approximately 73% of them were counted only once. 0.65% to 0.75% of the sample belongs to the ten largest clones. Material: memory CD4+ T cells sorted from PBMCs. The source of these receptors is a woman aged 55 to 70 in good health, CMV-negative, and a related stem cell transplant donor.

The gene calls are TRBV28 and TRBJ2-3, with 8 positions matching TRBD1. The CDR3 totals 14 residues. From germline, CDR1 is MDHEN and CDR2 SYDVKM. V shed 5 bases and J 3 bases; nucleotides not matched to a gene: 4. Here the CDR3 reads CASSARGLTDTQYF. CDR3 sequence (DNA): TGTGCCAGCAGTGCCAGGGGGCTAACAGATACGCAGTATTTT.

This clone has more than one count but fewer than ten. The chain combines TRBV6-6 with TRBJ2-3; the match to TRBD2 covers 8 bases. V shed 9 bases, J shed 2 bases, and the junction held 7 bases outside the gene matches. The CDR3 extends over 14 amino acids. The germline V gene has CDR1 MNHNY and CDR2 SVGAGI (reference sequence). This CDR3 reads CASTSGGSTDTQYF. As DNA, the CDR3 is TGTGCCAGTACGAGCGGGGGTTCCACAGATACGCAGTATTTT.

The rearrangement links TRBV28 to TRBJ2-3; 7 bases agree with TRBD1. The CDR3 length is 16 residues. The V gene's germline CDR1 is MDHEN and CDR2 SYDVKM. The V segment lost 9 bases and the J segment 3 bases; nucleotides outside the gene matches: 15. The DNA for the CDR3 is TGTGCCAGTTACCATTGGCCCGACAGGGCAACAGATACGCAGTATTTT. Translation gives CASYHWPDRATDTQYF.

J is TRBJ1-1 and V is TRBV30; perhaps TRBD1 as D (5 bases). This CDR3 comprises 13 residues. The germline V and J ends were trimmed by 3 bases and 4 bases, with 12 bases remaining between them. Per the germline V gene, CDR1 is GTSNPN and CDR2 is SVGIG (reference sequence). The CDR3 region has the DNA TGTGCCTGGAGGGCGGGAGGGGCCACTGAAGCTTTCTTT. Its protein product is CAWRAGGATEAFF. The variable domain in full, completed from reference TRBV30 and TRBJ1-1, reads SQTIHQWPATLVQPVGSPLSLECTVEGTSNPNLYWYRQAAGRGLQLLFYSVGIGQISSEVPQNLSASRPQDRQFILSSKKLLLSDSGFYLCAWRAGGATEAFFGQGTRLTVV.

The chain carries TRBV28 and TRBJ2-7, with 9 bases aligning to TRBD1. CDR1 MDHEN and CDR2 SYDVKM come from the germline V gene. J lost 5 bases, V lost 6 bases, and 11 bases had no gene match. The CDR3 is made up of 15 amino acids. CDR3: CASRRDRASSDEQYF. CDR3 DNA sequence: TGTGCCAGCAGAAGGGACAGGGCAAGTAGTGACGAGCAGTACTTC.

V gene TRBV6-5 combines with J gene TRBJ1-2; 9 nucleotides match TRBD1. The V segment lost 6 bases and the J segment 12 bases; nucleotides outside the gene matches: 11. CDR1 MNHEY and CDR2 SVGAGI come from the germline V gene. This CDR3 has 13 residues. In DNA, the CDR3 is TGTGCCAGCAGCCAAAAGAGGACAGGGGCCCACACCTTC. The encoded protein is CASSQKRTGAHTF.

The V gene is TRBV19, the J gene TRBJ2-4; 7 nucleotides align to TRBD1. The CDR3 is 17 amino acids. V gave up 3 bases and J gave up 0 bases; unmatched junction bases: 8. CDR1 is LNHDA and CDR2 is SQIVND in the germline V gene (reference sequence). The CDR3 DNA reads TGTGCCAGTAGTATCCATCGGGACAGACTAGCCAAAAACATTCAGTACTTC. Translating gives CASSIHRDRLAKNIQYF.

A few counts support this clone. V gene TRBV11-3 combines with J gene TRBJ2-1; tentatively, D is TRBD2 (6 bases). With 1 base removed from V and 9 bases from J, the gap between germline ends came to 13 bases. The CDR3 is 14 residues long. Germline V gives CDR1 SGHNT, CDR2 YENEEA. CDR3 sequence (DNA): TGTGCCAGCAGCTTAGTTACCTCCGGGGGTGAGCAGTTCTTC. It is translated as CASSLVTSGGEQFF.

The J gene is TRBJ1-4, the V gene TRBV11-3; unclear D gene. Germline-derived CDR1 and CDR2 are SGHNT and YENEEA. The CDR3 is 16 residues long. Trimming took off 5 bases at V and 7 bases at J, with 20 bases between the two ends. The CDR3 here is CASSPLGRTKGEKLFF. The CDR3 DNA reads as TGTGCCAGCAGCCCTCTGGGCAGGACTAAAGGTGAAAAACTGTTTTTT. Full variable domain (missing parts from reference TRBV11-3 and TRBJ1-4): EAGVVQSPRYKIIEKKQPVAFWCNPISGHNTLYWYLQNLGQGPELLIRYENEEAVDDSQLPKDRFSAERLKGVDSTLKIQPAELGDSAVYLCASSPLGRTKGEKLFFGSGTQLSVL.

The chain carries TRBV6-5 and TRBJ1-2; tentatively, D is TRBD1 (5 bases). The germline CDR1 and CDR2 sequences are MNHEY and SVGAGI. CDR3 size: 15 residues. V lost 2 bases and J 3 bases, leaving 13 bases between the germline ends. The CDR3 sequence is CASSYGGGNYYGYTF. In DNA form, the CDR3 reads TGTGCCAGCAGTTACGGTGGGGGGAACTACTATGGCTACACCTTC.

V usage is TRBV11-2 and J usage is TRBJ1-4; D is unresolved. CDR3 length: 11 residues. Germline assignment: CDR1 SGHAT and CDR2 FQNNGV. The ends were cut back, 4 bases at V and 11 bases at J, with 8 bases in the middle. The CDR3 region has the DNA TGTGCCAGCAGCTCCCCCTCTAAACTGTTTTTT. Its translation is CASSSPSKLFF.

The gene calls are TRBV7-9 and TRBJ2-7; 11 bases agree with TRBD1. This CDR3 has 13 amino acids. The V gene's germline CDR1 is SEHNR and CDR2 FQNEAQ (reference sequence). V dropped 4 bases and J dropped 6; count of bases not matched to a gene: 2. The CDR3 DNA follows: TGTGCCAGCAGCTCGGGACAGGGGGTCGAGCAGTACTTC. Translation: CASSSGQGVEQYF.

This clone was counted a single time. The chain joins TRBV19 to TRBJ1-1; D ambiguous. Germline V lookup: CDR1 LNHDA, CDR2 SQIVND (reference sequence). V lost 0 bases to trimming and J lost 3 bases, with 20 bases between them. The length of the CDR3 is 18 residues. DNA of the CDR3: TGTGCCAGTAGTATAGATATCCGCCCGGCGGGAACGGACACTGAAGCTTTCTTT. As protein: CASSIDIRPAGTDTEAFF.

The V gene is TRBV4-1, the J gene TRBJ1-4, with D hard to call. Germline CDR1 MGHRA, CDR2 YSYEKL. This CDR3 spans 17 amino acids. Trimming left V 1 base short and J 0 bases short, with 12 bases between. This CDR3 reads CASSQVANLATNEKLFF. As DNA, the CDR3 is TGCGCCAGCAGCCAAGTGGCCAACCTAGCAACTAATGAAAAACTGTTTTTT.

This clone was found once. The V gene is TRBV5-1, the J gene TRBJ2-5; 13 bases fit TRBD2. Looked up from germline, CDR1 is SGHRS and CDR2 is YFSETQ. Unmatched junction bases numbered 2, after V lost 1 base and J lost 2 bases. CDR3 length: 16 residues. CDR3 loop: CASSLLGLAGQETQYF. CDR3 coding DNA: TGCGCCAGCAGCTTGCTGGGACTAGCGGGACAAGAGACCCAGTACTTC.

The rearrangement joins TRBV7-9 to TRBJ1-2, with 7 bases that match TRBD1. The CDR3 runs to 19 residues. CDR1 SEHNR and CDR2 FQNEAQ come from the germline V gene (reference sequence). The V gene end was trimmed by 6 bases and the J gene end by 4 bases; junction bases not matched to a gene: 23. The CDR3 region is CASRKGGTGTDHNSYGYTF. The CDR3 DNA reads TGTGCCAGCAGAAAAGGGGGTACCGGGACAGATCATAACTCCTATGGCTACACCTTC. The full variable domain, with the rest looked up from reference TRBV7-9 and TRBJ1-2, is DTGVSQNPRHKITKRGQNVTFRCDPISEHNRLYWYRQTLGQGPEFLTYFQNEAQLEKSRLLSDRFSAERPKGSFSTLEIQRTEQGDSAMYLCASRKGGTGTDHNSYGYTFGSGTRLTVV.

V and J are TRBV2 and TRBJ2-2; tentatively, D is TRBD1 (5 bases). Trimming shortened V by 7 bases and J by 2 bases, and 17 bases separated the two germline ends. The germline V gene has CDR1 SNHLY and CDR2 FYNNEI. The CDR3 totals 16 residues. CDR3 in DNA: TGTGCCAGCAAACAACACAGGACAAAAAACACCGGGGAGCTGTTTTTT. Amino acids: CASKQHRTKNTGELFF.

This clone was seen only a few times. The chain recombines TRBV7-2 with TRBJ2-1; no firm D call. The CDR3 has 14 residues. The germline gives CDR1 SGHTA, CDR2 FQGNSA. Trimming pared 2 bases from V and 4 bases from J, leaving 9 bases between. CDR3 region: CASSLYANYNEQFF. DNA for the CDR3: TGTGCCAGCAGCTTATACGCGAATTACAATGAGCAGTTCTTC.

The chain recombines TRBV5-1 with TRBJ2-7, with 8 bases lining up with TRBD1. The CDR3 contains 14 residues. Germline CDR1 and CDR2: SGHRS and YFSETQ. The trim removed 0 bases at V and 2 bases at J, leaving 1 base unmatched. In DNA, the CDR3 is TGCGCCAGCAGCTTGGCGGGACAGGCCTACGAGCAGTACTTC. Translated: CASSLAGQAYEQYF.

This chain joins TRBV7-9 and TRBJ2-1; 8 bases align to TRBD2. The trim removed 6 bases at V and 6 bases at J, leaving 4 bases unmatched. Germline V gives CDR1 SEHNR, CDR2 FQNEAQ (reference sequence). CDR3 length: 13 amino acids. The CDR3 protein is CASSPGTSNEQFF. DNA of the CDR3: TGTGCCAGCAGTCCCGGGACTAGCAATGAGCAGTTCTTC.

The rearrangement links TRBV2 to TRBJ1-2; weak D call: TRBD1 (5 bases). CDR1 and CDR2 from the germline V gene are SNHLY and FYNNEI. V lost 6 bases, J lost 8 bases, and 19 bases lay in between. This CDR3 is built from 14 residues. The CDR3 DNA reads TGTGCCAGCAGATCCGGGGGAGGACCTGGCGGCTACACCTTC. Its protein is CASRSGGGPGGYTF.

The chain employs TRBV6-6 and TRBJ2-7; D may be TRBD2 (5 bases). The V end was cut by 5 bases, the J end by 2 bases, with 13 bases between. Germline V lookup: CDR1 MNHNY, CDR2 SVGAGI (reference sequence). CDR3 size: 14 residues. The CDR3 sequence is CASSQRDGAYEQYF. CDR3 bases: TGTGCCAGCAGTCAGAGAGACGGGGCCTACGAGCAGTACTTC.

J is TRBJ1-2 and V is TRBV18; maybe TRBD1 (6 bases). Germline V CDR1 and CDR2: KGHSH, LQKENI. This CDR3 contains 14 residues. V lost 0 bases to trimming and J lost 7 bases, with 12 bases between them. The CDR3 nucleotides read TGTGCCAGCTCACCACCGTCTATAGGGGGTGGCTACACCTTC. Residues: CASSPPSIGGGYTF.

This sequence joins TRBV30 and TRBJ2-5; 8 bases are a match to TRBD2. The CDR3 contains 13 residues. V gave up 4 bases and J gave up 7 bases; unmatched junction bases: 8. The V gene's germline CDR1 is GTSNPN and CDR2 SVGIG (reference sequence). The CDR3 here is CAWNTGTRGTQYF. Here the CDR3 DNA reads TGTGCCTGGAACACCGGGACTAGAGGGACCCAGTACTTC.